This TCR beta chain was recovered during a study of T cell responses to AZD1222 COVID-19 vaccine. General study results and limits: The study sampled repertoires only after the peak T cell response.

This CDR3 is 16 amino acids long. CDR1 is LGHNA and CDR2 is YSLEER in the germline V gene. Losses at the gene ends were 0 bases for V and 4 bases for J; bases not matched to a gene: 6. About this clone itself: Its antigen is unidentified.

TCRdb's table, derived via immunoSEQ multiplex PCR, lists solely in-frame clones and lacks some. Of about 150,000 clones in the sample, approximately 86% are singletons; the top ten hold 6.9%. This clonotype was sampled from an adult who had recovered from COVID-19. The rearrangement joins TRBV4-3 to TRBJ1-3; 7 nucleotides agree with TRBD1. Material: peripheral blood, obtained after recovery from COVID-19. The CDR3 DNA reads TGCGCCAGCAGCCAAGAGAAGGGGGCGCAAGGAAACACCATATATTTT. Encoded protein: CASSQEKGAQGNTIYF.